This TCR beta chain was recorded in a study of T-cell reconstitution after alpha-beta-depleted transplantation in children. General observations from the study: A year post-transplant, T-cell counts and diversity derived mostly from newly produced T cells. From surviving recipient T cells and thymic progenitors came the high day-60 TCRbeta diversity observed in some patients.

The table lists this clonotype with many counts. Its antigen is currently unknown. Molecular barcoding with unique molecular identifiers was used for the TCRbeta library. TCRdb independently ran MiXCR on the PCR reads; one entry per CDR3 protein. The sample lists about 300,000 distinct CDR3 sequences; 10% were seen once. V lost 2 bases to trimming and J lost 4 bases, with 12 bases between them. CDR3 length equals 14 residues. Germline CDR1 SGHRS, CDR2 YFSETQ. The clonotype was recovered from a boy in the first two years of life with acute myeloid leukemia, due to receive a stem cell transplant. The chain links TRBV5-1 to TRBJ1-2; D perhaps matches TRBD1 (5 bases). Sample: PBMCs, taken before TCRalphabeta/CD19-depleted stem cell transplant. CDR3 sequence (DNA): TGCGCCAGCAGCTTTCCGGACATCACCTATGGCTACACCTTC. The encoded protein is CASSFPDITYGYTF.